Included here is one T cell receptor (beta chain) sequence, with context. Using immunoSEQ multiplex PCR, the repertoire was profiled, and TCRdb retains in-frame clones only, with some absent. The top ten hold more than 3% of the sample, which has hundreds of thousands of clones, approximately 88% seen once. The source of the sample is a study of blood T cell repertoires in COVID-19. Study as a whole: The study drew acute and convalescent COVID-19 samples from the United States, Italy and Spain. PBMCs, B-cell-depleted T cells, or T cells provided the cDNA or gDNA that made up the material.

V lost 6 bases and J lost 5, with 10 bases in between. From germline, CDR1 is SNHLY and CDR2 FYNNEI. This CDR3 region has 13 residues. Material for sequencing was peripheral blood. The TCR sequence derives from a woman between 45 and 65 years old with active or convalescent COVID-19. V gene TRBV2 combines with J gene TRBJ2-2; tentatively, D is TRBD1 (5 bases). The CDR3 bases are TGTGCCAGCAGGACAGTCCCAACCGGGGAGCTGTTTTTT. It is translated as CASRTVPTGELFF. Drawing the rest from reference TRBV2 and TRBJ2-2, the complete variable domain is EPEVTQTPSHQVTQMGQEVILRCVPISNHLYFYWYRQILGQKVEFLVSFYNNEISEKSEIFDDQFSVERPDGSNFTLKIRSTKLEDSAMYFCASRTVPTGELFFGEGSRLTVL.